Following are 29 T cell receptor beta chains from one sample sequenced in a study of CD8+CD57+ T cells in acquired aplastic anemia. All sequencing subjects had displayed CD8+CD57+ cell expansion on flow cytometry. The template for TCR beta VDJ and CDR3 sequence profiling was genomic DNA. TCRdb itself ran the reads through MiXCR, one entry per CDR3 protein. The repertoire holds under 500,000 distinct CDR3 sequences, roughly a third seen once, with less than 0.85% in the top ten. The sequencing input was sorted CD4+, CD8+, or CD8+CD57+ T cells (not recorded which) from PBMCs. These receptors all stem from a human donor with aplastic anemia.

Note on this clonotype: No conserved phenylalanine or tryptophan is present at the end of the CDR3, so a read error is the likely explanation. The chain recombines TRBV20-1 with TRBJ1-5; D remains ambiguous. Germline V lookup: CDR1 DFQATT, CDR2 SNEGSKA (reference sequence). The V end was cut by 3 bases, the J end by 1 base, with 10 bases between. The CDR3 is 14 amino acids. The CDR3 is CSARNRLSNQPQHS. DNA for the CDR3: TGCAGTGCTAGGAACCGATTGAGCAATCAGCCCCAGCATTCT.

V and J are TRBV4-2 and TRBJ1-2, with TRBD1 matching over 7 bases. The CDR3 is 16 residues long. V lost 0 bases to trimming and J lost 7 bases; unmatched junction nucleotides: 11. Per the germline V gene, CDR1 is LGHNA and CDR2 is YNFKEQ. Here the CDR3 DNA reads TGTGCCAGCAGCCAAGATGAGGGGGCAGGGGGAATTGGCTACACCTTC. This codes for CASSQDEGAGGIGYTF.

This clonotype came up many times. This chain links TRBV7-8 with TRBJ2-7, with TRBD1 identical over 9 bases. In germline, CDR1 is SGHVS, CDR2 FQNEAQ. The ends lost 5 bases at V and 6 bases at J; junction bases unmatched: 11. This CDR3 comprises 15 residues. CDR3 in amino acids: CASSTAGTGYSEQYF. The CDR3 bases are TGTGCCAGCAGCACCGCCGGGACAGGGTATTCCGAGCAGTACTTC.

On this clonotype: A read error is possible here, since a much larger clone lies one base away. This sequence joins TRBV7-2 and TRBJ1-1; no definite D call. Trimming took off 4 bases at V and 3 bases at J, with 9 bases between the two ends. Germline CDR1 reads SGHTA; CDR2 reads FQGNSA. This CDR3 has 13 residues. CDR3 coding DNA: TGTGCCAGCAGCTCTCACGGTGACACTGAAGCTTTCTTT. Translating it yields CASSSHGDTEAFF.

The rearrangement uses TRBV30 and TRBJ1-2; unclear D gene. CDR3 size: 11 residues. The V end was cut by 7 bases, the J end by 0 bases, with 6 bases between. Germline CDR1 is GTSNPN and CDR2 is SVGIG (reference sequence). DNA of the CDR3: TGTGCCTTCAAAGCTAACTATGGCTACACCTTC. It codes for CAFKANYGYTF.

The gene calls are TRBV9 and TRBJ1-2, with TRBD1 as a possible D gene (6 bases). Per the germline V gene, CDR1 is SGDLS and CDR2 is YYNGEE. Trimming removed 3 bases from V and 3 bases from J, with 27 bases in between. CDR3 size: 19 residues. The CDR3 sequence: CASSGMRWGRTIVYYGYTF. The DNA for the CDR3 is TGTGCCAGCAGCGGGATGCGATGGGGGCGGACTATCGTATACTATGGCTACACCTTC.

The V gene is TRBV9, the J gene TRBJ1-4; D unclear. Germline V CDR1 and CDR2: SGDLS, YYNGEE. Trimming pared 2 bases from V and 1 base from J, leaving 6 bases between. This CDR3 region has 14 residues. CDR3 sequence reads: CASSVTGTNEKLFF. DNA of the CDR3: TGTGCCAGCAGCGTGACGGGAACTAATGAAAAACTGTTTTTT.

The chain has TRBV7-9 and TRBJ2-7; D tentatively reads TRBD1 or TRBD2 (5 bases each). Trimming stripped 5 bases from V and 6 bases from J, with 14 bases between. CDR3 length: 13 amino acids. Germline V gene sequence: CDR1 SEHNR, CDR2 FQNEAQ (reference sequence). The CDR3 region is CASSQEGSREQYF. As DNA, the CDR3 is TGTGCCAGCAGCCAAGAGGGGAGTCGCGAGCAGTACTTC.

The V gene is TRBV6-1, the J gene TRBJ2-1; 8 bases line up with TRBD2. CDR1 is MNHNS, CDR2 SASEGT, per germline. With 10 bases clipped from V and 5 bases from J, the junction kept 4 bases outside the gene matches. The CDR3 contains 12 residues. CDR3 sequence (DNA): TGTGCCACATCACTAGCGGACAATGAGCAGTTCTTC. Translating it yields CATSLADNEQFF.

The chain has TRBV24-1 and TRBJ1-5; TRBD1 might be the D (6 bases). Trimming removed 4 bases at V and 11 bases at J, with 20 bases between. This CDR3 is built from 15 residues. The germline gives CDR1 KGHDR, CDR2 SFDVKD. The CDR3 is CATSDPRTVLETQHF. CDR3 sequence (DNA): TGTGCCACCAGTGACCCCCGGACAGTGTTGGAGACCCAGCATTTT.

This clonotype was seen a handful of times. This chain connects TRBV7-2 to TRBJ2-5; D possibly corresponds to TRBD2 (5 bases). The germline V gene has CDR1 SGHTA and CDR2 FQGNSA. The V end lost 5 bases, the J end lost 0 bases, and 13 bases lay between the germline ends. This CDR3 has 15 amino acids. The CDR3 DNA reads as TGTGCCAGCAGCAAAGCGGTGTCGTACCAAGAGACCCAGTACTTC. This sequence encodes CASSKAVSYQETQYF.

This clonotype has only a few counts. The chain couples TRBV20-1 to TRBJ1-1; D remains ambiguous. In germline, CDR1 is DFQATT, CDR2 SNEGSKA (reference sequence). The CDR3 sequence is 13 residues long. V dropped 5 bases and J dropped 2 bases, with 12 bases sitting between them. The CDR3 reads CSASAAANTEAFF. The CDR3, as DNA: TGCAGTGCTTCCGCGGCCGCAAACACTGAAGCTTTCTTT.

In DNA form, the CDR3 reads TGTGCCAGCAGCCCCGAACGGGGCTCTGAAGCTTTCTTT. Translating it yields CASSPERGSEAFF. This sequence joins TRBV7-8 and TRBJ1-1, with a possible D match to TRBD1 (5 bases). The CDR3 contains 13 residues. The germline V gene encodes CDR1 SGHVS and CDR2 FQNEAQ. Between the trimmed V and J ends, which lost 5 bases and 6 bases, there was a span of 13 bases.

J is TRBJ2-7 and V is TRBV7-9; TRBD1 aligns across 8 bases. Trimming removed 5 bases from V and 5 bases from J; junction bases left unmatched: 8. Germline V gene sequence: CDR1 SEHNR, CDR2 FQNEAQ (reference sequence). The CDR3 sequence is 14 residues long. CDR3 region: CASSEDRALDEQYF. Written as DNA, the CDR3 is TGTGCCAGCAGCGAGGACAGGGCGCTCGACGAGCAGTACTTC. Complete variable domain (other parts from reference TRBV7-9 and TRBJ2-7): DTGVSQNPRHKITKRGQNVTFRCDPISEHNRLYWYRQTLGQGPEFLTYFQNEAQLEKSRLLSDRFSAERPKGSFSTLEIQRTEQGDSAMYLCASSEDRALDEQYFGPGTRLTVT.

J is TRBJ2-2 and V is TRBV3-1; D is perhaps TRBD1 or TRBD2 (6 bases each). Germline CDR1 reads LGHDT; CDR2 reads YNNKEL (reference sequence). Trimming took 4 bases from V and 7 from J, leaving 10 bases between them. The CDR3 is 13 amino acids. CDR3 in amino acids: CASSPRGDGELFF. The CDR3 coding sequence is TGTGCCAGCAGCCCAAGGGGGGACGGGGAGCTGTTTTTT.

The chain carries TRBV14 and TRBJ2-1, with TRBD1 matching over 9 bases. J lost 8 bases, V lost 7 bases, and 12 bases had no gene match. The CDR3 sequence is 15 residues long. In germline, CDR1 is SGHDN, CDR2 FVKESK. DNA of the CDR3: TGTGCCAGCAAACCCGCCGGGACAGGGAGGTATGAGCAGTTCTTC. Protein sequence: CASKPAGTGRYEQFF.

To note about this clonotype: The missing conserved phenylalanine or tryptophan at the end of this CDR3 makes a read error likely. The chain employs TRBV29-1 and TRBJ2-7; no clear D. CDR3 size: 14 residues. Per germline, CDR1 SQVTM and CDR2 ANQGSEA. Here the CDR3 DNA reads TGCAGCGTACAGAGGACGCAGAGCTCCGACGAGCAGTACCTC. This gives the protein CSVQRTQSSDEQYL.

The chain is built from TRBV19 and TRBJ1-1, with 9 bases that match TRBD1. CDR1 LNHDA and CDR2 SQIVND come from the germline V gene (reference sequence). The CDR3 totals 15 residues. With 8 bases clipped from V and 1 base from J, the junction kept 8 bases outside the gene matches. This chain's CDR3 is CASVQGARGNTEAFF. CDR3 sequence (DNA): TGTGCCAGTGTACAGGGGGCGCGTGGGAACACTGAAGCTTTCTTT.

As regards this clonotype: Since a much larger clone is just one base distant, this may be a read error. J is TRBJ2-1 and V is TRBV15; D remains unclear. Germline CDR1 LNHNV, CDR2 YYDKDF (reference sequence). The CDR3 has 13 amino acids. For the CDR3, the DNA is TGTGCCACCAGCAGAGAAAATCTCAATGAGCCGTTCTTC. It specifies CATSRENLNEPFF.

The rearrangement joins TRBV28 to TRBJ2-7, with 7 bases lining up with TRBD1. The CDR3 is 14 residues long. The J segment lost 6 bases and the V segment lost 6 bases, leaving 11 bases of the junction unmatched. The V gene's germline CDR1 is MDHEN and CDR2 SYDVKM. CDR3 sequence reads: CASRTGTATSEQYF. Written as DNA, the CDR3 is TGTGCCAGCAGGACCGGGACAGCCACGTCCGAGCAGTACTTC. The whole variable domain, filled in from reference TRBV28 and TRBJ2-7, reads DVKVTQSSRYLVKRTGEKVFLECVQDMDHENMFWYRQDPGLGLRLIYFSYDVKMKEKGDIPEGYSVSREKKERFSLILESASTNQTSMYLCASRTGTATSEQYFGPGTRLTVT.

This clonotype was observed at least ten times. The chain couples TRBV9 to TRBJ2-5; 8 nucleotides align to TRBD2. After removal of 0 bases from V and 1 base from J, the junction contained 11 bases not matched to a gene. The CDR3 extends over 18 amino acids. Germline V CDR1 and CDR2: SGDLS, YYNGEE. In nucleotides, the CDR3 is TGTGCCAGCAGCGTAGTGGGACTCGGGGCGGGGGGCCAAGAGACCCAGTACTTC. It encodes CASSVVGLGAGGQETQYF.

This clonotype was recorded at least ten times. The rearrangement uses TRBV2 and TRBJ2-7; TRBD2 aligns across 7 bases. The germline CDR1 and CDR2 sequences are SNHLY and FYNNEI. This CDR3 is built from 16 residues. V lost 2 bases to trimming and J lost 6 bases; unmatched junction nucleotides: 13. The CDR3 DNA sequence: TGTGCCAGCAGTGAAAGAACAAGCGGGACCAACGGCGAGCAGTACTTC. Its protein is CASSERTSGTNGEQYF.

On this clonotype: A clone one base away is much larger, so this may be a read error. This sequence joins TRBV19 and TRBJ1-2, with 7 bases identical to TRBD1. CDR3 length: 14 amino acids. V lost 8 bases to trimming and J lost 4 bases; unmatched junction nucleotides: 10. The germline V gene encodes CDR1 LNHDA and CDR2 SQIVND (reference sequence). This CDR3 reads CASPRRAGGYGYTF. Written as DNA, the CDR3 is TGTGCCAGTCCTCGACGGGCAGGGGGCTATGGCTACACCTTC.

This clonotype was seen repeatedly, ten times or more. V usage is TRBV29-1 and J usage is TRBJ1-1; no clear D. This CDR3 contains 13 residues. V lost 3 bases to trimming and J lost 5 bases, with 13 bases between them. Germline CDR1 and CDR2: SQVTM and ANQGSEA. The CDR3 protein is CSVEDWVETEAFF. For the CDR3, the DNA is TGCAGCGTTGAGGACTGGGTCGAGACTGAAGCTTTCTTT.

This clonotype was seen at least ten times. The rearrangement joins TRBV27 to TRBJ2-7; D is undetermined. This CDR3 comprises 12 residues. V lost 8 bases, J lost 2 bases, and 10 bases lay in between. Germline lookup yields CDR1 MNHEY and CDR2 SMNVEV (reference sequence). This CDR3 reads CASGLIAYEQYF. As DNA, the CDR3 is TGTGCCAGCGGATTAATAGCCTACGAGCAGTACTTC.

The table lists this clonotype with many counts. The rearrangement uses TRBV20-1 and TRBJ2-5; no clear D gene. Germline CDR1 is DFQATT and CDR2 is SNEGSKA (reference sequence). V was clipped by 3 bases and J by 9 bases, with 14 bases between them. This CDR3 comprises 12 residues. The CDR3 sequence: CSASRPLLAQYF. CDR3 DNA sequence: TGCAGTGCTAGCAGGCCCTTGTTGGCCCAGTACTTC.

On this clonotype itself: This may come from a read error, since a much larger clone is one base off. The J gene is TRBJ1-2, the V gene TRBV5-1; tentatively, D is TRBD1 (6 bases). CDR1 is SGHRS and CDR2 is YFSETQ in the germline V gene. Trimming cost V 4 bases and J 12 bases, with 16 bases left between them. The CDR3 has 12 amino acids. The CDR3 DNA is TGCGCCAGCAGCGAGGACAGCCCCGGCCACACCTTC. It encodes CASSEDSPGHTF.

The CDR3 coding sequence is TGCAGTGCTACCGGAACGGGGACCGTACCCACCTACGAGCAGTACTTC. The encoded protein is CSATGTGTVPTYEQYF. The J gene is TRBJ2-7, the V gene TRBV20-1, with D perhaps assigned TRBD1 or TRBD2 (5 bases each). CDR3 size: 16 residues. Germline V gives CDR1 DFQATT, CDR2 SNEGSKA (reference sequence). V was shortened by 4 bases and J by 2 bases, with 21 bases between the two germline ends.

The CDR3: CASSALFRDREVHTGELFF. The CDR3, as DNA: TGTGCCAGCAGTGCATTATTTCGGGACAGGGAAGTCCACACCGGGGAGCTGTTTTTT. The chain employs TRBV25-1 and TRBJ2-2; 9 bases line up with TRBD1. The V gene end was trimmed by 4 bases and the J gene end by 3 bases; junction bases not matched to a gene: 15. The germline V gene encodes CDR1 MGHDK and CDR2 SYGVNS. This CDR3 contains 19 residues. Filled out from reference TRBV25-1 and TRBJ2-2, the complete variable domain reads EADIYQTPRYLVIGTGKKITLECSQTMGHDKMYWYQQDPGMELHLIHYSYGVNSTEKGDLSSESTVSRIRTEHFPLTLESARPSHTSQYLCASSALFRDREVHTGELFFGEGSRLTVL.